Presented here are 6 T cell receptor beta chains from one specimen sequenced in a study of control samples from healthy donors and cancer patients. Sequenced by immunoSEQ multiplex PCR; TCRdb stores in-frame clones only, minus some. The sample consists of 150,000 to 200,000 clones, 85% to 90% of them appearing once. Sequencing was performed on blood. Receptors were obtained from a woman in her forties or fifties in good health.

The chain couples TRBV19 to TRBJ2-7; D is unresolved. The CDR3 length is 14 residues. V shed 3 bases and J shed 4 bases, with 13 bases lying between them. Germline V gene data show CDR1 as LNHDA and CDR2 as SQIVND (reference sequence). Here the CDR3 DNA reads TGTGCCAGTAGTATTTCTAACAGACCTTACGAGCAGTACTTC. Amino acid sequence: CASSISNRPYEQYF.

The chain joins TRBV7-2 to TRBJ1-3; D call uncertain. The CDR3 sequence is 15 residues long. Trimming removed 5 bases from V and 7 bases from J, with 18 bases in between. The germline gives CDR1 SGHTA, CDR2 FQGNSA. CDR3 amino acids: CASSPWTGRVNTIYF. The CDR3 nucleotides read TGTGCCAGCAGCCCTTGGACCGGGAGGGTGAACACCATATATTTT.

The CDR3 sequence: CASSPGRLNTEAFF. DNA for the CDR3: TGTGCCAGCAGCCCGGGACGGCTGAACACTGAAGCTTTCTTT. The chain joins TRBV5-6 to TRBJ1-1; weak D call: TRBD1 (5 bases). The CDR3 has 14 residues. CDR1 is SGHDT, CDR2 YYEEEE, per germline. Trimming took off 4 bases at V and 0 bases at J, with 10 bases between the two ends.

The chain has TRBV28 and TRBJ2-3; TRBD2 matches at 9 bases. Germline loops: CDR1 MDHEN, CDR2 SYDVKM. V was clipped by 6 bases and J by 1 base; unmatched bases: 5. CDR3 length: 15 amino acids. In nucleotides, the CDR3 is TGTGCCAGCAGAAGACGCGGGAGGGGCACAGATACGCAGTATTTT. It is translated as CASRRRGRGTDTQYF.

This clone was observed a single time. The rearrangement links TRBV5-4 to TRBJ1-2; D is possibly TRBD1 (6 bases). Trimming shortened V by 3 bases and J by 5 bases, and 20 bases separated the two germline ends. The CDR3 has 16 amino acids. Germline lookup yields CDR1 SGHNT and CDR2 YYREEE (reference sequence). The CDR3 coding sequence is TGTGCCAGCAGCTCTCGCCGGGACACCGGAGGATATGGCTACACCTTC. Protein sequence: CASSSRRDTGGYGYTF.

The V gene is TRBV7-9, the J gene TRBJ1-3, with 7 bases matching TRBD1. The V gene end was trimmed by 3 bases and the J gene end by 0 bases; junction bases not matched to a gene: 2. Per germline, CDR1 SEHNR and CDR2 FQNEAQ (reference sequence). CDR3 length equals 15 residues. The CDR3 coding sequence is TGTGCCAGCAGCTTGACAGGGAGCTCTGGAAACACCATATATTTT. It translates to CASSLTGSSGNTIYF.